This entry is about one T cell receptor (beta chain). Its target is unknown. This specimen comes from a study of T cell repertoires in cytomegalovirus infection. Study information: Selection of CMV epitopes for the study included recently identified HLA-C-restricted and well-studied HLA-B-restricted ones. In public TCR beta signatures, there were indications of both CMV infection and matching HLA type.

Study findings and constraints: There were carriers of CMV plus the relevant HLA, and cumulative public TCR beta family frequency identified them.

One entry per CDR3 protein results from TCRdb running MiXCR on the reads. There are 700,000 to 850,000 distinct CDR3 sequences in the sample; about 33% occur only once, and under 15% lies in the top ten. This receptor was obtained from a human donor in good health (CMV status not recorded). Some clones in this sample may be carry-over from other donors' samples. The sample in question was cultured CD8+ T cells from PBMCs, obtained from culture after CMV antigen stimulation.

CDR3: CASSDDSREAFF. CDR3 nucleotides: TGTGCCAGCAGCGACGACTCTCGTGAAGCTTTCTTT. The V call is TRBV6-2 or TRBV6-3, the J call TRBJ1-1, with unresolved D. This CDR3 has 12 residues. Germline CDR1 MNHEY, CDR2 SVGEGT. V shed 6 bases and J shed 7 bases, with 12 bases lying between them.